The 16 T cell receptor beta chains in this list originate from one sample, sequenced in a study of T cell responses to AZD1222 COVID-19 vaccine. TCRdb keeps only in-frame clones here, not all; method: immunoSEQ multiplex PCR. Counted here are some 150,000 clones, 80% to 95% occurring once; the ten biggest clones make up approximately 3%. The sequencing here drew on peripheral blood, taken 28 days after the second AZD1222 dose. The receptors derive from an adult who received the AZD1222 COVID-19 vaccine.

J is TRBJ1-3 and V is TRBV5-1; weak D call: TRBD1 (5 bases). This CDR3 region has 15 residues. The V end lost 0 bases, the J end lost 2 bases, and 9 bases lay between the germline ends. Per the germline V gene, CDR1 is SGHRS and CDR2 is YFSETQ. For the CDR3, the DNA is TGCGCCAGCAGCTTGGCGCGGGGCGCTGGAAACACCATATATTTT. As protein: CASSLARGAGNTIYF.

This clone appeared a few times. The chain carries TRBV6-1 and TRBJ2-5; 9 bases match TRBD1. The CDR3 covers 19 residues. CDR1 is MNHNS and CDR2 is SASEGT in the germline V gene. V lost 0 bases to trimming and J lost 5 bases; unmatched junction nucleotides: 16. This CDR3 is CASSEARTLTGGRGETQYF. As DNA, the CDR3 is TGTGCCAGCAGTGAAGCGAGAACTCTGACAGGGGGTAGAGGCGAGACCCAGTACTTC.

The chain employs TRBV7-9 and TRBJ1-5, with 7 bases that match TRBD1. The trim removed 3 bases at V and 3 bases at J, leaving 8 bases unmatched. The germline CDR1 and CDR2 sequences are SEHNR and FQNEAQ (reference sequence). This CDR3 has 16 amino acids. CDR3 amino acids: CASSFGSGGLNQPQHF. The CDR3 DNA reads as TGTGCCAGCAGCTTCGGTTCAGGGGGACTCAATCAGCCCCAGCATTTT.

V is TRBV5-5 and J is TRBJ2-2; D may be TRBD1 or TRBD2 (5 bases each). The CDR3 spans 15 residues. V lost 6 bases, J lost 6 bases, and 18 bases lay in between. Germline CDR1 is SGHKS and CDR2 is YYEKEE (reference sequence). This CDR3 reads CASTSRGPSPGELFF. The CDR3 coding sequence is TGTGCCAGCACCTCAAGGGGACCCTCACCCGGGGAGCTGTTTTTT.

This chain connects TRBV4-2 to TRBJ2-2; D perhaps matches TRBD2 (6 bases). Germline V lookup: CDR1 LGHNA, CDR2 YNFKEQ. V was cut by 4 bases and J by 3 bases, with 12 bases left in between. This CDR3 has 15 amino acids. CDR3 amino acids: CASSRKERDTGELFF. CDR3 sequence (DNA): TGTGCCAGCAGCCGTAAGGAGCGGGACACCGGGGAGCTGTTTTTT.

V usage is TRBV27 and J usage is TRBJ1-5; tentative D call: TRBD1 (5 bases). V was trimmed by 8 bases and J by 0 bases, leaving 8 bases between them. The germline CDR1 and CDR2 sequences are MNHEY and SMNVEV (reference sequence). The CDR3 is made up of 13 amino acids. The CDR3 coding sequence is TGTGCCAGCGCGGGGGGTAGCAATCAGCCCCAGCATTTT. Residues: CASAGGSNQPQHF.

This chain joins TRBV15 and TRBJ2-2; no reliable D call. From germline, CDR1 is LNHNV and CDR2 YYDKDF (reference sequence). The CDR3 sequence is 13 residues long. Trimming took off 3 bases at V and 7 bases at J, with 9 bases between the two ends. Written as DNA, the CDR3 is TGTGCCACCAGCAGGGACCGGTTCGGGGAGCTGTTTTTT. It translates to CATSRDRFGELFF.

This clone was observed once. This chain joins TRBV27 and TRBJ1-1, with D uncertain. The CDR3 is 13 amino acids. CDR1 and CDR2 from the germline V gene are MNHEY and SMNVEV (reference sequence). The germline V and J ends were trimmed by 6 bases and 4 bases, with 12 bases remaining between them. DNA for the CDR3: TGTGCCAGCAGGATGGGCCTATTCACTGAAGCTTTCTTT. The encoded protein is CASRMGLFTEAFF.

The chain couples TRBV2 to TRBJ1-1, with D unresolved. Germline assignment: CDR1 SNHLY and CDR2 FYNNEI. The CDR3 has 14 residues. Trimming took 1 base from V and 0 from J, leaving 6 bases between them. CDR3 bases: TGTGCCAGCAGTGAAGGGAACATGAACACTGAAGCTTTCTTT. This encodes CASSEGNMNTEAFF.

The chain is built from TRBV18 and TRBJ1-2; D remains ambiguous. The V end lost 3 bases, the J end lost 8 bases, and 13 bases lay between the germline ends. Germline V lookup: CDR1 KGHSH, CDR2 LQKENI. There are 13 residues in the CDR3. CDR3 loop: CASSPRESQGYTF. The CDR3 DNA is TGTGCCAGCTCACCCCGGGAAAGCCAGGGCTACACCTTC.

The chain combines TRBV19 with TRBJ1-2, with a tentative D call TRBD1 (6 bases). The V and J ends lost 8 bases and 0 bases respectively, with 16 bases between them. CDR1 and CDR2 from the germline V gene are LNHDA and SQIVND (reference sequence). This CDR3 contains 15 residues. Here the CDR3 DNA reads TGTGCCAGTTCCCAGGGGAGGGCTGCTAACTATGGCTACACCTTC. Its translation: CASSQGRAANYGYTF.

The DNA for the CDR3 is TGTGCCACCAGCAGAGATATCGGGGGCGGCAATCAGCCCCAGCATTTT. This sequence encodes CATSRDIGGGNQPQHF. The V and J genes are TRBV15 and TRBJ1-5; TRBD1 is a possible D gene (6 bases). Between the trimmed V and J ends, which lost 0 bases and 2 bases, there was a span of 11 bases. The V gene's germline CDR1 is LNHNV and CDR2 YYDKDF (reference sequence). The CDR3 has 16 residues.

This clone was picked up a small number of times. The chain is built from TRBV27 and TRBJ1-1; TRBD1 matches 10 bases. From germline, CDR1 is MNHEY and CDR2 SMNVEV (reference sequence). V dropped 0 bases and J dropped 0; count of bases not matched to a gene: 1. The CDR3 loop spans 16 amino acids. CDR3 coding DNA: TGTGCCAGCAGTTTATCCGGGACAGGGGTGAACACTGAAGCTTTCTTT. The encoded protein is CASSLSGTGVNTEAFF.

The chain links TRBV7-9 to TRBJ1-6; the D gene is possibly TRBD1 (6 bases). The V gene's germline CDR1 is SEHNR and CDR2 FQNEAQ (reference sequence). The CDR3 consists of 14 residues. The V gene lost 3 bases and the J gene lost 9 bases, with 12 bases spanning the gap. CDR3 protein: CASSFTGTRSPLHF. The CDR3 DNA follows: TGTGCCAGCAGCTTTACAGGGACTCGTTCACCCCTCCACTTT. Full variable domain (outside the CDR3, taken from reference TRBV7-9 and TRBJ1-6): DTGVSQNPRHKITKRGQNVTFRCDPISEHNRLYWYRQTLGQGPEFLTYFQNEAQLEKSRLLSDRFSAERPKGSFSTLEIQRTEQGDSAMYLCASSFTGTRSPLHFGNGTRLTVT.

The chain joins TRBV30 to TRBJ2-2; D may be TRBD2 (5 bases). The CDR3 is 14 residues long. Trimming removed 2 bases at V and 4 bases at J, with 11 bases between. Germline V CDR1 and CDR2: GTSNPN, SVGIG (reference sequence). CDR3 amino acids: CAWSRGVTTGELFF. Written as DNA, the CDR3 is TGTGCCTGGAGTCGGGGAGTAACCACCGGGGAGCTGTTTTTT.

This chain joins TRBV12-5 and TRBJ1-5; D possibly corresponds to TRBD1 (5 bases). The CDR3 totals 13 residues. From germline, CDR1 is LGHNT and CDR2 FRNRAP. Between the trimmed V and J ends, which lost 1 base and 10 bases, there was a span of 11 bases. CDR3: CASGLAGFGPQHF. The CDR3 region has the DNA TGTGCTAGTGGTTTGGCAGGGTTTGGACCCCAGCATTTT.